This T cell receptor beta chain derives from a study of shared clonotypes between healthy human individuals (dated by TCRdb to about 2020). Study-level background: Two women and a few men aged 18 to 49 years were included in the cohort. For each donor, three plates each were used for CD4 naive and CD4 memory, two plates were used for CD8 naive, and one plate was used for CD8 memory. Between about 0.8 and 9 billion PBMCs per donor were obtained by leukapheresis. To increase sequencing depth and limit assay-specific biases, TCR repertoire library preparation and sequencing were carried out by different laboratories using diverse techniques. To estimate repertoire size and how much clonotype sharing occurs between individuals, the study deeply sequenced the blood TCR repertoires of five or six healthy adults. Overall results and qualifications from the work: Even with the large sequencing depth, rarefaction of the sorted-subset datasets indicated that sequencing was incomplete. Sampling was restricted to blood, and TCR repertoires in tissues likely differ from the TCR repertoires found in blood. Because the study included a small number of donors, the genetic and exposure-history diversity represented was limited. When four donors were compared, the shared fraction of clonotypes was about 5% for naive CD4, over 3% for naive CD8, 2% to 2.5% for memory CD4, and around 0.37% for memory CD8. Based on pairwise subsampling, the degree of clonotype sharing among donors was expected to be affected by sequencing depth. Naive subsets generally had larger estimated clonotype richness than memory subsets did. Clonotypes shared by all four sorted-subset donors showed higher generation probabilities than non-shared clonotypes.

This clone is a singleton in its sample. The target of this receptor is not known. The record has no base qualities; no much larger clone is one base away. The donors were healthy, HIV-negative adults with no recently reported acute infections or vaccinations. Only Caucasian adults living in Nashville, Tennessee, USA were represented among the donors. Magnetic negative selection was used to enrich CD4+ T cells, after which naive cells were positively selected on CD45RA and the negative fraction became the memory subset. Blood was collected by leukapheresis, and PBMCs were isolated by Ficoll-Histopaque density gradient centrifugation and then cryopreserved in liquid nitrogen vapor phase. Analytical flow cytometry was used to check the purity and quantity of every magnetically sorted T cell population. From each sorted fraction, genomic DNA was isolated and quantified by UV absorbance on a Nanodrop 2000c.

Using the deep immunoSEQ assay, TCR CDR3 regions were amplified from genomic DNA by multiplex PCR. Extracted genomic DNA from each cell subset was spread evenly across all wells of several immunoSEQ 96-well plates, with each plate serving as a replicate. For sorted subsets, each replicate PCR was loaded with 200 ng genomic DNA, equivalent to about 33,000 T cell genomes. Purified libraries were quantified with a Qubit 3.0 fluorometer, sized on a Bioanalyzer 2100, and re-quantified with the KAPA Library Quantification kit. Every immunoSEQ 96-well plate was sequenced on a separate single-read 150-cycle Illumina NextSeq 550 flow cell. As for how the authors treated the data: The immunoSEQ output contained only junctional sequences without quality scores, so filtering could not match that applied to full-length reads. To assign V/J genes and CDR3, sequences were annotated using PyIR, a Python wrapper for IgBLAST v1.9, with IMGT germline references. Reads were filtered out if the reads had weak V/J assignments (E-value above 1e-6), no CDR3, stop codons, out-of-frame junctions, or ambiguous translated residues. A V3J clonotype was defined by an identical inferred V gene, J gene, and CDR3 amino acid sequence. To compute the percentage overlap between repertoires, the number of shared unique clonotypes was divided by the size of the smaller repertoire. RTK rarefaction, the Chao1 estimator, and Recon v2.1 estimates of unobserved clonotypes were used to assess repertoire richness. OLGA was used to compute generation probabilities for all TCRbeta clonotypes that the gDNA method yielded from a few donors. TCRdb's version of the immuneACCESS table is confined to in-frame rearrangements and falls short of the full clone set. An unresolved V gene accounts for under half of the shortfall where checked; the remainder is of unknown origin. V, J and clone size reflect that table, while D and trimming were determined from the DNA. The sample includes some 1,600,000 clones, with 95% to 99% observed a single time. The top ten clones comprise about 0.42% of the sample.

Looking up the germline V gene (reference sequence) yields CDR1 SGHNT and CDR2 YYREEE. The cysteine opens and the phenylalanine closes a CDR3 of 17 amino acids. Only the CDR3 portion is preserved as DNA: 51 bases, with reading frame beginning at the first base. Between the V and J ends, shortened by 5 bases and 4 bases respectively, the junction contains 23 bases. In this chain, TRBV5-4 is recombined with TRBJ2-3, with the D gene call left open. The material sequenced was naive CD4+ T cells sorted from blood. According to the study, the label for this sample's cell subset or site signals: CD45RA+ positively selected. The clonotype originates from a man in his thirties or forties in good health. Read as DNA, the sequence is TGTGCCAGCAGAAAAGAAACGGGCCCCAGGAAGCCAGATACGCAGTATTTT. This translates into CASRKETGPRKPDTQYF. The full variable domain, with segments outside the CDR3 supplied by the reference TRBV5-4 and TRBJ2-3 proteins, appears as ETGVTQSPTHLIKTRGQQVTLRCSSQSGHNTVSWYQQALGQGPQFIFQYYREEENGRGNFPPRFSGLQFPNYSSELNVNALELDDSALYLCASRKETGPRKPDTQYFGPGTRLTVL.